This T cell receptor (beta chain) originates from a study of vaccination effects on CD4 cells after COVID-19. Details on this clone: The antigen remains undetermined.

The ViraFEST assay expanded antigen-specific CD4+ T cells with viral peptide pools before sequencing. The authors isolated CD4+ T cells after 9 to 10 days of culture. Subjects were given two BNT162b2 or mRNA-1273 vaccine doses. TCRdb's table, derived via immunoSEQ multiplex PCR, lists solely in-frame clones and lacks some. Here the sample spans roughly 41,000 clones, 74% being singletons. This sample comprised CD4+ T cells from PBMCs cultured with HCoV-OC43 spike peptides, obtained after COVID-19 vaccination. Described subset: HCoV-OC43 spike overlapping peptide pool stimulation. This clonotype originated in a human donor who received a COVID-19 vaccine.

CDR3 sequence reads: CASSQGFSPGAPAHHLNTEAFF. DNA of the CDR3: TGCGCCAGCAGCCAAGGTTTCAGCCCGGGGGCGCCGGCCCACCACCTGAACACTGAAGCTTTCTTT. The chain uses TRBV4-1 and TRBJ1-1, with D maybe TRBD1 (6 bases). Per the germline V gene, CDR1 is MGHRA and CDR2 is YSYEKL. The CDR3 is 22 amino acids. Trimming took 1 base from V and 0 from J, leaving 30 bases between them.